A selection of T cell receptor beta chains follows, all from one sample in a study of control samples from healthy donors and cancer patients. Assay: immunoSEQ multiplex PCR; the TCRdb copy retains only in-frame clones and omits some. The sample carries 170,000 or so clones, roughly 92% recorded once. The sequenced material came from blood. The receptor source for this set is a woman aged 18-35 years in good health. Both conserved end residues are trimmed from each CDR3. D genes are given only for firm matches. Clone size, where shown, is once, few, many, or a class for clones that have expanded.

TRBJ1-3 | TRBV19 | - | - | ASQGGNTIY
TRBJ2-5 | TRBV4-2 | TRBD2 | - | ASSQDSSGTETQY
TRBJ2-1 | TRBV5-1 | - | once | ASSTARQYNEQF
TRBJ1-3 | TRBV6-5 | TRBD1 | - | ASSRRTGPGNTIY
TRBJ2-7 | TRBV4-2 | - | - | ASSQEKYSSYEQY
TRBJ2-1 | TRBV7-6 | TRBD2 | - | ASGRLAGAEQF
TRBJ1-5 | TRBV28 | - | - | ASSSDDYSNQPQH
TRBJ1-4 | TRBV10-3 | - | - | ATYPGLRTSTNEKLF
TRBJ1-3 | TRBV3-1/TRBV3-2 | - | - | ASSQGLGPGNTIY
TRBJ1-3 | TRBV9 | - | few | ASSVGQSSGNTIY
TRBJ2-7 | TRBV2 | - | - | ASSAGGRAYEQY
TRBJ1-1 | TRBV4-2 | TRBD1 | - | ASSQGADRAVQYEAF